This passage covers 20 T cell receptor beta chains from one sample sequenced in a study of identical twins. Via MiXCR, TCRdb re-called the 5' RACE reads, giving one row per CDR3 protein. The sample lists roughly 770,000 distinct CDR3 sequences, around a sixth occurring once. This sample was shared with a second study, whose subject was T cells expressing NK-cell markers.

Sequences were obtained from PBMCs. The receptors shown here come from a woman aged 18-29 years in good health.

V usage is TRBV19 and J usage is TRBJ1-1; the match to TRBD1 covers 7 bases. V dropped 6 bases and J dropped 12; count of bases not matched to a gene: 4. In germline, CDR1 is LNHDA, CDR2 SQIVND (reference sequence). The CDR3 extends over 10 amino acids. The CDR3 sequence is CASRQGLTFF. The CDR3 nucleotides read TGTGCCAGTAGACAGGGGTTAACTTTCTTT. Supplemented by reference TRBV19 and TRBJ1-1, the full variable domain reads DGGITQSPKYLFRKEGQNVTLSCEQNLNHDAMYWYRQDPGQGLRLIYYSQIVNDFQKGDIAEGYSVSREKKESFPLTVTSAQKNPTAFYLCASRQGLTFFGQGTRLTVV.

This sequence joins TRBV20-1 and TRBJ2-3, with D tentatively TRBD1 (5 bases). Trimming took off 5 bases at V and 2 bases at J, with 17 bases between the two ends. This CDR3 has 15 residues. Germline CDR1 is DFQATT and CDR2 is SNEGSKA (reference sequence). The chain's CDR3 is CSAFDGASSTDTQYF. CDR3 bases: TGCAGTGCTTTCGATGGGGCGAGTTCCACAGATACGCAGTATTTT.

This chain joins TRBV7-2 and TRBJ2-3; a possible D gene is TRBD2 (5 bases). V was shortened by 1 base and J by 4 bases, with 9 bases between the two germline ends. The CDR3 loop spans 14 amino acids. Germline-derived CDR1 and CDR2 are SGHTA and FQGNSA. CDR3 sequence reads: CASSLDLASDTQYF. The CDR3 bases are TGTGCCAGCAGCTTAGATCTAGCCTCAGATACGCAGTATTTT.

This clonotype was detected ten times or more. The V call is TRBV29-1, the J call TRBJ1-1; D remains ambiguous. The V and J ends lost 4 bases and 0 bases respectively, with 6 bases between them. Germline loops: CDR1 SQVTM, CDR2 ANQGSEA. The length of the CDR3 is 12 residues. In DNA, the CDR3 is TGCAGCGTTGGGCGGCTGAACACTGAAGCTTTCTTT. The encoded protein is CSVGRLNTEAFF.

The table lists this clonotype with a few counts. V usage is TRBV9 and J usage is TRBJ2-2; D perhaps matches TRBD1 (6 bases). CDR1 is SGDLS and CDR2 is YYNGEE in the germline V gene. V lost 0 bases to trimming and J lost 2 bases, with 8 bases between them. The CDR3 spans 15 residues. The CDR3 coding sequence is TGTGCCAGCAGCGTAGAGGGACACAACACCGGGGAGCTGTTTTTT. It translates to CASSVEGHNTGELFF.

CDR3 coding DNA: TGCAGTGTCGAGCGGCCGGGCGAGCAGTACTTC. This codes for CSVERPGEQYF. J is TRBJ2-7 and V is TRBV20-1; TRBD2 is a possible D gene (5 bases). The CDR3 length is 11 residues. Trimming cost V 7 bases and J 6 bases, with 13 bases left between them. The germline CDR1 and CDR2 sequences are DFQATT and SNEGSKA (reference sequence).

This chain links TRBV5-6 with TRBJ1-2; 7 nucleotides line up with TRBD1. The germline gives CDR1 SGHDT, CDR2 YYEEEE. CDR3 length: 15 residues. V dropped 2 bases and J dropped 1; count of bases not matched to a gene: 5. CDR3 coding DNA: TGTGCCAGCAGCTTCGGGACAGCCTTTAACTATGGCTACACCTTC. It translates to CASSFGTAFNYGYTF.

The gene calls are TRBV11-2 and TRBJ1-4; D unresolved. This CDR3 comprises 13 residues. V dropped 2 bases and J dropped 10 bases, with 11 bases sitting between them. The germline CDR1 and CDR2 sequences are SGHAT and FQNNGV. As DNA, the CDR3 is TGTGCCAGCAGCTTACGGAGTTTTAGAAAACTGTTTTTT. Protein sequence: CASSLRSFRKLFF.

The table lists this clonotype with a few counts. This chain links TRBV20-1 with TRBJ1-1, with 7 bases aligning to TRBD1. Per the germline V gene, CDR1 is DFQATT and CDR2 is SNEGSKA (reference sequence). The CDR3 length is 15 residues. V gave up 4 bases and J gave up 0 bases; unmatched junction bases: 8. CDR3 in amino acids: CSATKTGSMNTEAFF. DNA for the CDR3: TGCAGTGCTACGAAGACAGGGTCCATGAACACTGAAGCTTTCTTT.

The chain employs TRBV11-3 and TRBJ1-1, with 7 bases matching TRBD1. The germline gives CDR1 SGHNT, CDR2 YENEEA. This CDR3 is built from 13 residues. V was clipped by 7 bases and J by 9 bases; unmatched bases: 11. CDR3 sequence reads: CASKRQGEPKAFF. The DNA for the CDR3 is TGTGCCAGCAAGAGGCAGGGGGAACCGAAAGCTTTCTTT.

This clonotype has a handful of counts. The V and J genes are TRBV4-2 and TRBJ1-5; D is unresolved. CDR1 is LGHNA and CDR2 is YNFKEQ in the germline V gene. The CDR3 is made up of 16 amino acids. Trimming stripped 3 bases from V and 6 bases from J, with 18 bases between. The CDR3 DNA is TGTGCCAGCAGCCAGGGGTCGGACGGGTACCCTCAGCCCCAGCATTTT. Amino acids: CASSQGSDGYPQPQHF.

This clonotype was seen more than once but under ten times. Here the CDR3 DNA reads TGTGCCAGCAGCCAAGAGTTTGGGGACCAAGAGACCCAGTACTTC. Translating it yields CASSQEFGDQETQYF. This chain links TRBV3-1 with TRBJ2-5; no clear D. The germline CDR1 and CDR2 sequences are LGHDT and YNNKEL (reference sequence). The V end lost 0 bases, the J end lost 0 bases, and 8 bases lay between the germline ends. This CDR3 contains 15 residues.

The chain carries TRBV6-1 and TRBJ2-1, with TRBD2 matching 7 bases. This CDR3 has 15 residues. Germline CDR1 MNHNS, CDR2 SASEGT. Unmatched junction bases numbered 14, after V lost 6 bases and J lost 9 bases. This CDR3 reads CASRHRDYSPSEQFF. The CDR3 DNA is TGTGCCAGCAGACACCGGGACTACTCCCCGAGTGAGCAGTTCTTC.

The rearrangement joins TRBV18 to TRBJ2-1, with D perhaps TRBD1 (5 bases). CDR1 and CDR2 from the germline V gene are KGHSH and LQKENI. Trimming removed 2 bases from V and 9 bases from J, with 17 bases in between. The CDR3 runs to 15 residues. The CDR3 region is CASSPLGRAPSEQFF. CDR3 DNA: TGTGCCAGCTCACCATTGGGCAGGGCACCGAGTGAGCAGTTCTTC.

The chain uses TRBV7-9 and TRBJ1-1; perhaps TRBD1 as D (6 bases). Trimming stripped 10 bases from V and 8 bases from J, with 14 bases between. CDR1 and CDR2 (germline): SEHNR, FQNEAQ (reference sequence). This CDR3 comprises 11 residues. The CDR3 is CATTGLREAFF. The CDR3 DNA reads as TGTGCCACAACAGGGCTCAGGGAAGCTTTCTTT.

This clonotype was picked up a small number of times. This chain connects TRBV16 to TRBJ1-1, with D possibly matching TRBD1 (6 bases). Germline V CDR1 and CDR2: KGHSY, FQNENV. V was clipped by 2 bases and J by 3 bases, with 10 bases between them. The CDR3 loop spans 14 amino acids. In DNA, the CDR3 is TGTGCCAGCAGCCAACTGACAGGCGACACTGAAGCTTTCTTT. Amino acid sequence: CASSQLTGDTEAFF.

The J gene is TRBJ2-2, the V gene TRBV6-2 or TRBV6-3; 9 bases are shared with TRBD2. Germline assignment: CDR1 MNHEY and CDR2 SVGEGT. The trim removed 6 bases at V and 5 bases at J, leaving 10 bases unmatched. The CDR3 totals 16 residues. CDR3 in DNA: TGTGCCAGCAGCGACCCCGGGACTAGCCGTACCGGGGAGCTGTTTTTT. Amino acids: CASSDPGTSRTGELFF.

The sample holds a few counts of this clonotype. This chain links TRBV7-9 with TRBJ2-1, with a possible D match to TRBD2 (5 bases). CDR1 is SEHNR, CDR2 FQNEAQ, per germline (reference sequence). CDR3 length: 13 residues. V lost 7 bases, J lost 5 bases, and 12 bases lay in between. CDR3 sequence reads: CASTPPTNNEQFF. For the CDR3, the DNA is TGTGCCAGCACCCCCCCGACTAACAATGAGCAGTTCTTC.

V usage is TRBV12-3 or TRBV12-4 and J usage is TRBJ2-1; 12 nucleotides align to TRBD2. V lost 6 bases and J lost 3; bases outside the gene matches: 15. This CDR3 spans 19 amino acids. CDR3 sequence: CASSSLAGGLWGSYNEQFF. CDR3 bases: TGTGCCAGCAGCTCCCTAGCGGGAGGGCTTTGGGGGAGCTACAATGAGCAGTTCTTC.

This chain uses TRBV12-3 or TRBV12-4 with TRBJ2-7, with D possibly TRBD2 on 6 matching bases. The CDR3 runs to 13 residues. Between the trimmed V and J ends, which lost 5 bases and 3 bases, there was a span of 11 bases. The CDR3 DNA reads TGTGCCAGCAGTCGATTCGGGGGCTACGAGCAGTACTTC. Translating it yields CASSRFGGYEQYF.